This T cell receptor beta chain was obtained from a study of T cells in Graves' hyperthyroidism and ophthalmopathy. The study, taken as a whole, reports: Ophthalmopathy was separated from stable hyperthyroidism by a 13 V-J model.

Using RNA transcripts as the source, TCR beta CDR3 regions were amplified. The HTBI primer set was used in a first-round RT-PCR of the TCR CDR3. TCRdb recomputed calls from the multiplex PCR reads with MiXCR, one row per CDR3 protein. The top ten clones hold about 17% of a sample with some 500,000 distinct CDR3 sequences, 13% to 15% of them seen once. This clonotype was seen at least ten times. No antigen is known for it. From germline, CDR1 is DFQATT and CDR2 SNEGSKA (reference sequence). CDR3 size: 13 residues. Deletions cut 6 bases from V and 7 bases from J, with 15 bases between. The chain couples TRBV20-1 to TRBJ1-4; possible D gene TRBD1, 5 bases. Sequenced: blood. This receptor was taken from a woman aged 18 to 35 with Graves' hyperthyroidism. The DNA for the CDR3 is TGCAGTGCCCCAACGGACAAGACTGAAAAACTGTTTTTT. It specifies CSAPTDKTEKLFF.